This T cell receptor (beta chain) stems from a study of OX40 agonist ivuxolimab in advanced cancers. Regarding the study in general: Ivuxolimab was an agonistic, fully human IgG2 monoclonal antibody directed against OX40 (CD134), a costimulatory receptor. Among the roughly 54 dose-escalation patients, approximately 20 had hepatocellular carcinoma, approximately 15 melanoma, 9 renal cell carcinoma and 9 head and neck cancer. Partial responses occurred in three dose-escalation patients: two with cutaneous melanoma and one with hepatocellular carcinoma. The dose-escalation cohort was roughly 80% male with a mean age of approximately 60 years, ranging from about 20 to 80. Peripheral TCRbeta sequencing was intended to test whether TCR sequence diversity was altered and clonal T-cell expansion was caused by ivuxolimab. Intravenous ivuxolimab was administered to patients every 2 weeks at six dose levels: 0.01, 0.1, 0.3, 1.5, 3 and 10 mg/kg. The paper describes the monotherapy dose-escalation part (N ≈ 52 patients) of the phase I trial of ivuxolimab. Prior anti-PD-1, anti-PD-L1 or anti-CTLA-4 therapy was permitted, and about 40% of dose-escalation patients had received checkpoint inhibitors. Study-wide conclusions, independent of this receptor: Low levels of normalized T-cell clonal expansion were also seen in some patients who did not respond. Which antigens the clonally expanded peripheral T cells were specific for was not determined. At doses of 0.1 to 3.0 mg/kg, clonal expansion of both CD4+ and CD8+ blood T cells was observed from baseline to week 6. After ivuxolimab, more expanded clones were found on average in CD8+ T cells than in CD4+ T cells. Partial responders in the 0.1-3.0 mg/kg groups had among the lowest normalized peripheral clonal expansion, especially among CD8+ T cells.

To sequence the TCRbeta CDR3 region, genomic DNA was isolated from the sorted cells. TCRbeta CDR3 regions were sequenced using the immunoSEQ Assay. The table comes from immuneACCESS by way of TCRdb, which keeps in-frame sequences with V and J called. Part of the clones is missing from these tables; in studies checked, under half for an unresolved V gene and the rest for unknown reasons. This sample gives 50,000 to 75,000 clones in total; roughly three quarters of them show up just once. Of the sample, about 1% falls within the top ten clones. For this clone: The antigen it recognizes is unknown. Qualities for individual bases were not recorded, and no much larger clone is one base off.

The trial excluded patients who had a history of autoimmune disease or who were on systemic immunosuppression. Peripheral blood for TCR sequencing was collected from all dose cohorts at baseline, on cycle 4 day 1, and on cycle 7 day 1. Samples were obtained from an open-label, multicenter, first-in-human phase I dose-escalation trial of ivuxolimab. Adults with locally advanced or metastatic head and neck squamous cell, hepatocellular, melanoma or renal cell carcinoma were enrolled in the trial. Before TCR sequencing, CD4+ T cells and CD8+ T cells from peripheral blood were sorted into separate populations. The germline V gene supplies CDR1 SGHTA and CDR2 FQGNSA. Counted from cysteine to phenylalanine, this CDR3 has 14 amino acids. The CDR3 DNA has 42 bases and is translated from base 1. Trimming leaves V shorter by 5 bases and J shorter by 6 bases, with the junction holding 5 bases beyond the gene matches.

The clonotype originates from an adult with an advanced solid tumor such as melanoma, head and neck, liver or kidney cancer. This chain joins TRBV7-2 to TRBJ2-1, with 9 bases aligning to TRBD2. Sequences were derived from CD4+ or CD8+ T cells sorted from blood, sampled in a trial of the OX40 agonist ivuxolimab. The CDR3 in this case is CASSPGLASNEQFF. The nucleotide sequence reads as follows: TGTGCCAGCAGCCCCGGACTAGCGTCCAATGAGCAGTTCTTC. With all but the CDR3 taken from the reference TRBV7-2 and TRBJ2-1 genes, the full variable domain is: GAGVSQSPSNKVTEKGKDVELRCDPISGHTALYWYRQSLGQGLEFLIYFQGNSAPDKSGLPSDRFSAERTGGSVSTLTIQRTQQEDSAVYLCASSPGLASNEQFFGPGTRLTVL.